This T cell receptor beta chain was observed in a study of spatial heterogeneity in lung cancer. The CDR3 spans 17 residues. CDR1 and CDR2 from the germline V gene are SNHLY and FYNNEI. Trimming cost V 1 base and J 1 base, with 15 bases left between them. TCRdb processed the 5' RACE reads anew with MiXCR; each CDR3 protein has one entry. The table lists 6,000 or so distinct CDR3 sequences, about an eighth of them singletons. Regarding time point: sample taken at primary tumor resection. In this sample, this clonotype is medium-sized. The size of this beta chain means little, since it is a stray read in a library made for alpha chains.

The source was lung tissue, collected at surgery. The clonotype originates from a human donor with early-stage non-small cell lung cancer. This chain joins TRBV2 and TRBJ2-3; D may match TRBD1 or TRBD2 (5 bases each). CDR3: CASSEGWGISGTDTQYF. CDR3 nucleotide sequence: TGTGCCAGCAGTGAAGGCTGGGGGATCTCAGGCACAGATACGCAGTATTTT.